Each of the 20 T cell receptor beta chains below was sequenced from the same sample in a study of TIL therapy for anti-PD-1-resistant metastatic lung cancer. The time point is: pre-treatment sample, taken before nivolumab and TIL therapy. This was the immunoSEQ v3 assay. Profiling relied on immunoSEQ multiplex PCR, and the TCRdb table lists in-frame clones only, not all of them. This sample has under 60,000 clones; approximately 86% occur once, and the top ten carry approximately 5.1%. The source material was blood, sampled at baseline. The receptors were sampled from a person between 30 and 79 years old with non-small cell lung cancer.

The V and J genes are TRBV28 and TRBJ2-3; D gene unclear. The CDR3 consists of 11 residues. The germline CDR1 and CDR2 sequences are MDHEN and SYDVKM. Trimming removed 4 bases at V and 6 bases at J, with 5 bases between. The CDR3, as DNA: TGTGCCAGCAGTTACGAGGATACGCAGTATTTT. Amino acid sequence: CASSYEDTQYF.

J is TRBJ1-1 and V is TRBV5-4; D ambiguous. Germline values: CDR1 SGHNT, CDR2 YYREEE (reference sequence). V lost 5 bases to trimming and J lost 1 base, with 9 bases between them. This CDR3 has 13 residues. The CDR3 loop reads CASSYLRNTEAFF. CDR3 bases: TGTGCCAGCAGTTACCTAAGGAACACTGAAGCTTTCTTT.

The CDR3 DNA reads as TGTGCCAGCAGTTTAAATCCGGGGATTAACTATGGCTACACCTTC. The encoded protein is CASSLNPGINYGYTF. The chain links TRBV28 to TRBJ1-2; D gene uncertain. Germline V lookup: CDR1 MDHEN, CDR2 SYDVKM. This CDR3 is built from 15 residues. V was cut by 2 bases and J by 1 base, with 11 bases left in between.

The table lists this clone with a count of one. The chain carries TRBV11-2 and TRBJ1-3; D ambiguous. The CDR3 spans 16 residues. V was shortened by 5 bases and J by 0 bases, with 14 bases between the two germline ends. CDR1 and CDR2 (germline): SGHAT, FQNNGV. CDR3 sequence (DNA): TGTGCCAGCAGCCCGCTTCAAGGGATCTCTGGAAACACCATATATTTT. It is translated as CASSPLQGISGNTIYF.

This chain connects TRBV13 to TRBJ1-1, with TRBD1 matching 7 bases. CDR1 and CDR2 from the germline V gene are PRHDT and FYEKMQ (reference sequence). The CDR3 sequence is 17 residues long. V lost 1 base and J lost 0; bases outside the gene matches: 8. The CDR3 region has the DNA TGTGCCAGCAGCTTAGAGGGCAGGGGGTCCATGAACACTGAAGCTTTCTTT. Translated: CASSLEGRGSMNTEAFF.

The chain combines TRBV4-3 with TRBJ1-2, with D uncertain. V was pared by 3 bases and J by 0 bases, with 8 bases between. The CDR3 consists of 14 residues. Germline V gene data show CDR1 as LGHNA and CDR2 as YSLEER. The CDR3 spells CASSQGSANYGYTF. The CDR3 DNA reads TGCGCCAGCAGCCAGGGGTCGGCTAACTATGGCTACACCTTC.

The chain is built from TRBV10-3 and TRBJ1-2, with 9 bases lining up with TRBD1. Germline V gene data show CDR1 as ENHRY and CDR2 as SYGVKD. V lost 5 bases, J lost 3 bases, and 4 bases stayed unmatched. CDR3 length equals 14 residues. The CDR3 sequence is CAISPGQGDYGYTF. CDR3 nucleotide sequence: TGTGCCATCAGTCCGGGACAGGGTGACTATGGCTACACCTTC.

This rearrangement joins TRBV6-2 or TRBV6-3 to TRBJ2-3, with D perhaps TRBD1 or TRBD2 (5 bases each). CDR3 length: 12 residues. Germline V lookup: CDR1 MNHEY, CDR2 SVGEGT. The V end was cut by 2 bases, the J end by 7 bases, with 7 bases between. The CDR3 DNA reads TGTGCCAGCAGTTACAGGGGACATACGCAGTATTTT. Its protein is CASSYRGHTQYF.

This clone was observed a single time. CDR3 region: CASSFREGEQYF. CDR3 coding DNA: TGTGCCAGCAGCTTTAGGGAGGGGGAGCAGTACTTC. This chain joins TRBV7-3 and TRBJ2-7; 7 nucleotides match TRBD2. V lost 3 bases and J lost 7; bases outside the gene matches: 3. Germline V gives CDR1 SGHTA, CDR2 FQGTGA. The CDR3 is 12 residues long. The whole variable domain, filled in from reference TRBV7-3 and TRBJ2-7, reads GAGVSQTPSNKVTEKGKYVELRCDPISGHTALYWYRQSLGQGPEFLIYFQGTGAADDSGLPNDRFFAVRPEGSVSTLKIQRTERGDSAVYLCASSFREGEQYFGPGTRLTVT.

The chain has TRBV27 and TRBJ2-1; D gene ambiguous. The V and J ends lost 4 bases and 2 bases respectively, with 12 bases between them. This CDR3 is 15 amino acids long. CDR1 and CDR2 (germline): MNHEY, SMNVEV (reference sequence). The CDR3 region has the DNA TGTGCCAGCAGTTCCCGAGACGTTACCTACAATGAGCAGTTCTTC. It codes for CASSSRDVTYNEQFF.

The V call is TRBV6-5, the J call TRBJ2-7; 8 bases agree with TRBD1. CDR3 length: 14 amino acids. Per the germline V gene, CDR1 is MNHEY and CDR2 is SVGAGI. After removal of 5 bases from V and 0 bases from J, the junction contained 3 bases not matched to a gene. The CDR3 DNA reads TGTGCCAGCAGTATCGGGACAGGCTCCTACGAGCAGTACTTC. Protein product: CASSIGTGSYEQYF.

This chain joins TRBV24-1 and TRBJ2-2; D tentatively reads TRBD1 or TRBD2 (5 bases each). V was shortened by 4 bases and J by 1 base, with 12 bases between the two germline ends. The CDR3 spans 16 residues. Germline V gene sequence: CDR1 KGHDR, CDR2 SFDVKD. CDR3 in DNA: TGTGCCACCAGTGACGCCGGGACCTTGAACACCGGGGAGCTGTTTTTT. Amino acids: CATSDAGTLNTGELFF.

This clone showed up just once. V is TRBV10-2 and J is TRBJ2-1; TRBD2 matches at 10 bases. The CDR3 is 16 residues long. Per the germline V gene, CDR1 is WSHSY and CDR2 is SAAADI. Trimming took 0 bases from V and 2 from J; bases not matched to a gene: 1. CDR3 nucleotide sequence: TGCGCCAGCAGTGAGTCTAGCGGGAGGCCCTACAATGAGCAGTTCTTC. This encodes CASSESSGRPYNEQFF.

The chain recombines TRBV7-2 with TRBJ1-1, with D possibly matching TRBD1 (5 bases). Looked up from germline, CDR1 is SGHTA and CDR2 is FQGNSA. V lost 6 bases and J 3 bases, leaving 17 bases between the germline ends. The CDR3 totals 15 residues. The CDR3 region is CASRYSTRVDTEAFF. CDR3 in DNA: TGTGCCAGCAGGTATTCCACCAGGGTTGACACTGAAGCTTTCTTT.

DNA of the CDR3: TGTGCCAGCAGCTTCCCCGGGACTAATCCCTACGAGCAGTACTTC. Its translation: CASSFPGTNPYEQYF. The rearrangement uses TRBV7-2 and TRBJ2-7; 7 bases are a match to TRBD2. The J segment lost 2 bases and the V segment lost 3 bases, leaving 7 bases of the junction unmatched. The CDR3 has 15 amino acids. The germline gives CDR1 SGHTA, CDR2 FQGNSA.

The chain is built from TRBV21-1 and TRBJ1-4; the D call TRBD1 from the table was never checked on the DNA. TRBV21-1 is deemed a pseudogene. This CDR3 is built from 18 residues. Written as DNA, the CDR3 is TGTGCCAGCGGACAACAGGGGGCGCGTTATCGCACTAATGAAAAACTGTTTTTT. Protein sequence: CASGQQGARYRTNEKLFF.

In regard to this clone: Other DNA sequences from this sample encode an identical CDR3 as well. The chain employs TRBV19 and TRBJ1-3; D ambiguous. The CDR3 is 15 residues long. V was shortened by 1 base and J by 0 bases, with 7 bases between the two germline ends. Per germline, CDR1 LNHDA and CDR2 SQIVND (reference sequence). CDR3 protein: CASSIAGFSGNTIYF. In DNA form, the CDR3 reads TGTGCCAGTAGTATAGCAGGTTTCTCTGGAAACACCATATATTTT.

The chain is built from TRBV5-1 and TRBJ2-2, with D perhaps matching TRBD1 (6 bases). Germline-derived CDR1 and CDR2 are SGHRS and YFSETQ. The germline V and J ends were trimmed by 5 bases and 0 bases, with 11 bases remaining between them. This CDR3 is 15 amino acids long. In DNA form, the CDR3 reads TGCGCCAGCAGTAGGGGGTTCGCGAACACCGGGGAGCTGTTTTTT. Its protein product is CASSRGFANTGELFF.

The V gene is TRBV7-9, the J gene TRBJ2-2, with D unclear. Per the germline V gene, CDR1 is SEHNR and CDR2 is FQNEAQ (reference sequence). The CDR3 sequence is 14 residues long. V lost 1 base and J lost 2, with 5 bases in between. CDR3 DNA sequence: TGTGCCAGCAGCTTAGTTCGCAACACCGGGGAGCTGTTTTTT. Translated: CASSLVRNTGELFF. Full variable domain (remainder filled in from reference TRBV7-9 and TRBJ2-2): DTGVSQNPRHKITKRGQNVTFRCDPISEHNRLYWYRQTLGQGPEFLTYFQNEAQLEKSRLLSDRFSAERPKGSFSTLEIQRTEQGDSAMYLCASSLVRNTGELFFGEGSRLTVL.

The J gene is TRBJ2-2, the V gene TRBV20-1; perhaps TRBD1 as D (5 bases). This CDR3 has 11 amino acids. Germline V gives CDR1 DFQATT, CDR2 SNEGSKA (reference sequence). V was cut by 5 bases and J by 5 bases, with 6 bases left in between. The CDR3 DNA reads as TGCAGTGCTGACAGAACCGGGGAGCTGTTTTTT. Translating it yields CSADRTGELFF.